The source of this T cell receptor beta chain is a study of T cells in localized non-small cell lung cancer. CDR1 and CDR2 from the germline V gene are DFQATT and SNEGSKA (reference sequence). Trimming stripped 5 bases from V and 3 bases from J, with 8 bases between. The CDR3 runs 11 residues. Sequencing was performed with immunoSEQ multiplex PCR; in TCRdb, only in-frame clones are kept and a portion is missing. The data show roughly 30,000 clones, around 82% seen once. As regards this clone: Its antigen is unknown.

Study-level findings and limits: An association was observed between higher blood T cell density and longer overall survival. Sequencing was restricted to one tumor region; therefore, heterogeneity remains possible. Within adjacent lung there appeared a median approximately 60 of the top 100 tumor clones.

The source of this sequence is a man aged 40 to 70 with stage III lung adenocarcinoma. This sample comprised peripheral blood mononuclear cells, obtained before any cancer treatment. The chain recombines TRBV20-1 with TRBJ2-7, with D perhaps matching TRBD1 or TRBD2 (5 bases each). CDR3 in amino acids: CSAWDLYEQYF. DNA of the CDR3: TGCAGTGCTTGGGACCTCTACGAGCAGTACTTC.